The clone carrying this T cell receptor beta chain came up a few times. Its target is unknown. Library preparation for TCR beta used quantitative 5'-RACE with molecular barcodes. Each CDR3 protein gets one entry after TCRdb re-called the 5' RACE reads with MiXCR. The data show about 450,000 distinct CDR3 sequences, 26% seen once. From germline, CDR1 is MNHNS and CDR2 SASEGT. CDR3 length: 14 residues. The germline V and J ends were trimmed by 8 bases and 4 bases, with 12 bases remaining between them. This entry is derived from a study of CD8 T cells in ankylosing spondylitis. Overall study results and limits: Clones tied to disease were said to be significantly enriched in matched ankylosing spondylitis synovial fluid. Reactive arthritis synovial fluid and blood previously showed some of these motif variants. Disease-linked clones bore a CD8+ phenotype and were relatively rare in peripheral blood. Blood of patients with ankylosing spondylitis appeared to be characterized by a TCR beta motif of seven or eight highly homologous variants.

The specimen sequenced was blood, either unsorted or a sorted T cell fraction (not recorded which). This clonotype originated in a male donor with ankylosing spondylitis. This chain uses TRBV6-1 with TRBJ2-6; maybe TRBD2 (6 bases). CDR3 coding DNA: TGTGCCAGCGGAAGGGAGGTAGGGGCCAACGTCCTGACTTTC. Translation gives CASGREVGANVLTF.